The rows below give T cell receptor beta chains drawn from one sample of a study of blood T cells in healthy people across ages. Each CDR3 protein gets one entry after TCRdb re-called the 5' RACE reads with MiXCR. This table holds about 630,000 distinct CDR3 sequences, over 20% found once. The sequenced sample was blood. All receptors come from a man in his 70s in good health. CDR3s include the opening cysteine and the closing phenylalanine or tryptophan. The order of the fields is J gene, V gene, clone size, D gene, CDR3 protein, CDR3 DNA. D genes are given only for firm matches. Size is stated for part of the rows, as once, few or many counts, or as a class when the clone is expanded.

TRBJ2-7	TRBV10-3	NA	NA	CAISAAGPYEQYF	TGTGCCATCAGTGCTGCCGGCCCCTACGAGCAGTACTTC
TRBJ2-5	TRBV29-1	NA	NA	CSVDPLESQYF	TGCAGCGTTGACCCCTTGGAGTCCCAGTACTTC
TRBJ1-1	TRBV20-1	NA	TRBD1	CSAPPQDRVGTEAFF	TGCAGTGCTCCGCCGCAGGACAGGGTGGGGACTGAAGCTTTCTTT
TRBJ2-1	TRBV20-1	NA	NA	CSASRGNYNEQFF	TGCAGTGCTAGCAGGGGCAATTATAATGAGCAGTTCTTC
TRBJ2-7	TRBV28	few	NA	CASHTKYEQYF	TGTGCCAGCCACACCAAATACGAGCAGTACTTC
TRBJ2-3	TRBV28	NA	NA	CASSSSVGGRPDTQYF	TGTGCCAGCAGTTCATCTGTGGGCGGTAGGCCAGATACGCAGTATTTT
TRBJ2-7	TRBV11-2	NA	TRBD1	CASSPDPGQGNDEQYF	TGTGCCAGCAGCCCAGACCCGGGACAGGGTAATGACGAGCAGTACTTC
TRBJ2-1	TRBV6-2/TRBV6-3	many	NA	CASSYWEATNEQFF	TGTGCCAGCAGTTATTGGGAGGCCACCAATGAGCAGTTCTTC
TRBJ2-7	TRBV5-6	NA	NA	CASSPGFFSYEQYF	TGTGCCAGCAGTCCTGGCTTTTTTTCCTACGAGCAGTACTTC
TRBJ2-7	TRBV13	few	TRBD2	CASRLSGNSYEQYF	TGTGCCAGCAGACTAAGCGGGAACTCCTACGAGCAGTACTTC
TRBJ2-5	TRBV29-1	few	TRBD2	CSVELWTSGRSPPSNEQLF	TGCAGCGTTGAATTGTGGACTAGCGGGAGAAGCCCCCCCTCCAATGAGCAGCTCTTC
TRBJ2-4	TRBV27	NA	NA	CASSRGLEGTWNIQYF	TGTGCCAGCAGTCGAGGACTGGAGGGAACGTGGAACATTCAGTACTTC
TRBJ1-2	TRBV28	few	NA	CASNRSGLTGYTF	TGTGCCAGCAACCGGTCGGGACTCACTGGCTACACCTTC
TRBJ2-7	TRBV9	few	TRBD2	CASSSGQTSGTYEQYF	TGTGCCAGCAGCAGCGGGCAGACTAGCGGGACCTACGAGCAGTACTTC
TRBJ1-1	TRBV5-1	NA	NA	CASSLRSNTEAFF	TGCGCCAGCAGCTTGCGTTCGAACACTGAAGCTTTCTTT
TRBJ2-3	TRBV6-4	NA	TRBD2	CASSESSGRDYTDTQYF	TGTGCCAGCAGTGAGTCTAGCGGGCGTGATTACACAGATACGCAGTATTTT
TRBJ2-7	TRBV28	NA	TRBD2	CANSLSRLTGGAWGYEQYF	TGTGCCAACAGTTTATCTCGTCTGACGGGAGGGGCGTGGGGCTACGAGCAGTACTTC
TRBJ2-2	TRBV20-1	few	NA	CSALVSGTGELFF	TGCAGTGCCCTTGTGTCCGGCACCGGGGAGCTGTTTTTT
TRBJ2-1	TRBV6-5	medium-sized	TRBD2	CASSYPLAGGGAEQFF	TGTGCCAGCAGTTACCCTCTAGCGGGAGGGGGTGCTGAGCAGTTCTTC
TRBJ2-1	TRBV11-2	many	TRBD2	CASSVAGATYNEQFF	TGTGCCAGCAGCGTAGCGGGGGCCACCTACAATGAGCAGTTCTTC
TRBJ1-5	TRBV20-1	NA	NA	CSASLGEYSNQPQHF	TGCAGTGCTAGCCTGGGGGAATATAGCAATCAGCCCCAGCATTTT
TRBJ2-7	TRBV10-3	NA	NA	CAISPPGVDEQCF	TGTGCCATCAGTCCGCCGGGGGTCGACGAGCAGTGCTTC
TRBJ2-1	TRBV24-1	many	TRBD1	CATSDPDREADNEQFF	TGTGCCACCAGTGACCCCGACAGGGAAGCGGACAATGAGCAGTTCTTC
TRBJ2-5	TRBV29-1	few	NA	CSVEPRGRETQYF	TGCAGCGTTGAGCCTCGCGGTCGGGAGACCCAGTACTTC
TRBJ2-1	TRBV7-6	NA	NA	CASSLVGAFSDNEQFF	TGTGCCAGCAGCTTAGTCGGAGCCTTCTCGGACAATGAGCAGTTCTTC
TRBJ2-1	TRBV20-1	NA	NA	CSARGRTKNGQFF	TGCAGTGCTAGAGGCCGGACTAAGAATGGGCAGTTCTTC
TRBJ2-1	TRBV5-1	few	TRBD2	CASSPGSGRYNEQFF	TGCGCCAGCAGCCCGGGTAGCGGGAGGTACAATGAGCAGTTCTTC